The present TCR beta chain was sequenced within a study of human T cells and chemical hapten exposure. Study context: On the upper back, patch tests were applied with 0.01% DPC and read at 6 days. Study-level points and caveats: No alteration of TCRs above 1 in 1000 frequency was seen with DPC sensitization.

Time point given: patch test 3, about 24 weeks after DPC sensitization. The treatment denotes: therapeutic diphenylcyclopropenone sensitization with weekly scalp DPC. The CDR3 runs to 12 residues. Germline assignment: CDR1 DFQATT and CDR2 SNEGSKA (reference sequence). The germline V and J ends were trimmed by 6 bases and 3 bases, with 10 bases remaining between them. On this clonotype itself: Its antigen is undetermined.

The library tagged individual cDNA molecules with unique molecular identifiers. MiXCR, run by TCRdb on the RACE reads, gives a single entry per CDR3 protein. The sample includes roughly 97,000 distinct CDR3 sequences, roughly a quarter seen only once; the top ten take approximately 10%. The material was whole blood, obtained in connection with sensitization to the hapten diphenylcyclopropenone (DPC). The chain recombines TRBV20-1 with TRBJ2-3, with no clear D. The TCR sequence derives from a man between 35 and 55 years old with alopecia areata. Some clones in this sample may be carry-over from other donors' samples. Written as DNA, the CDR3 is TGCAGTGCCCCCTCGCGGACAGATACGCAGTATTTT. Its translation: CSAPSRTDTQYF.